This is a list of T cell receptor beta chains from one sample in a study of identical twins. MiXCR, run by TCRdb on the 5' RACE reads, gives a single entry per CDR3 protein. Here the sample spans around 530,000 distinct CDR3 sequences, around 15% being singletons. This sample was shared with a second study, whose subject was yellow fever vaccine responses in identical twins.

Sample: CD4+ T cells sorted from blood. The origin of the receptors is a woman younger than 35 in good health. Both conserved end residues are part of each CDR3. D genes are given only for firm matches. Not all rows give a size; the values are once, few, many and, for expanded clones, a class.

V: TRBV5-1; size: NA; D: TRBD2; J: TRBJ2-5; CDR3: CASSLGLVSAETQYF; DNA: TGCGCCAGCAGCCTGGGACTAGTTTCCGCCGAGACCCAGTACTTC
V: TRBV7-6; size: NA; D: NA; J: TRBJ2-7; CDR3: CASSLGANLESSYEQYF; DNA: TGTGCCAGCAGCTTAGGCGCCAACCTAGAGAGCTCCTACGAGCAGTACTTC
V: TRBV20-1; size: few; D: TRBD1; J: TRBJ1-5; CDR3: CSASGTAYSNQPQHF; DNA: TGCAGTGCTAGCGGGACAGCTTATAGCAATCAGCCCCAGCATTTT
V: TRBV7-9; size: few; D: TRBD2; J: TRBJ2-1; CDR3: CASKIGLAETDEQFF; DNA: TGTGCCAGCAAAATAGGACTAGCGGAGACGGATGAGCAGTTCTTC
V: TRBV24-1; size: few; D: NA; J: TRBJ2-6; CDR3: CATSDPFRSGANVLTF; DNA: TGTGCCACCAGTGATCCTTTCCGTTCGGGGGCCAACGTCCTGACTTTC
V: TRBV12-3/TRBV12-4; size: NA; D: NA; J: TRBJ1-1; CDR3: CASRLTLNTEAFF; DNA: TGTGCCAGCAGGCTTACGTTGAACACTGAAGCTTTCTTT
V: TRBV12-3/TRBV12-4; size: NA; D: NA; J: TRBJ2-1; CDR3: CASRNRDTEFF; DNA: TGTGCCAGCAGGAACCGGGACACGGAGTTCTTC
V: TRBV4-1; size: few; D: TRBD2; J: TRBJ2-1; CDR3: CASSQERAGGHNEQFF; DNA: TGCGCCAGCAGCCAAGAACGGGCGGGAGGGCATAATGAGCAGTTCTTC
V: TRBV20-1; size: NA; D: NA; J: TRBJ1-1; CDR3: CSALPGQNTEAFF; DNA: TGCAGTGCTCTCCCCGGACAGAACACTGAAGCTTTCTTT
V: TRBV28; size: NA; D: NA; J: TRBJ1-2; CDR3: CASSFQGISGYTF; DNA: TGTGCCAGCAGTTTTCAAGGGATTAGCGGCTACACCTTC
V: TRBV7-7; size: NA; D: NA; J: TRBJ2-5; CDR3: CASSKTGTRETQYF; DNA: TGTGCCAGCTCGAAAACCGGGACAAGGGAGACCCAGTACTTC
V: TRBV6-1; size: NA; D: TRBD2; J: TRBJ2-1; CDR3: CASITGGPGNEQFF; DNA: TGTGCCAGCATCACGGGAGGGCCCGGGAATGAGCAGTTCTTC
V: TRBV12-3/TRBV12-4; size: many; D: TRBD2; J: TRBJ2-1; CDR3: CASSHSGGPYNEQFF; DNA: TGTGCCAGCAGTCACAGCGGGGGGCCTTACAATGAGCAGTTCTTC
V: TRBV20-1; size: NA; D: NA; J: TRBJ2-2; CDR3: CSASYSGAGELFF; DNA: TGCAGTGCTAGCTATTCAGGGGCCGGGGAGCTGTTTTTT
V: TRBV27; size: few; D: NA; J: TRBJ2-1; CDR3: CASSRPGSQESNEQFF; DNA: TGTGCCAGCAGTCGCCCCGGGTCCCAAGAGTCCAATGAGCAGTTCTTC
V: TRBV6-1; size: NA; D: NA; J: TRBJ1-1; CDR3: CASSEARHSTEAFF; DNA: TGTGCCAGCAGTGAAGCTCGACACAGCACTGAAGCTTTCTTT
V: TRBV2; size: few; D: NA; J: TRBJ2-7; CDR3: CASSEARLTYEQYF; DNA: TGTGCCAGCAGTGAAGCGCGTTTAACCTACGAGCAGTACTTC